This TCR beta chain was captured in a study of blood T cell repertoires in COVID-19. Study in general: Donors in the United States, Italy and Spain gave samples during acute or convalescent COVID-19.

How the authors handled the data: Amplifying reference gene primers gave estimates of nucleated cell counts. Here immunoSEQ multiplex PCR was the method, and the copy in TCRdb shows in-frame clones only, minus some. The DNA gave D and trimming, while V, J and clone size come from that table. The sample lists fewer than 400,000 clones; roughly 88% were seen once. Seattle cases were enrolled at active infection and followed longitudinally. Material: peripheral blood. This TCR was recovered from a woman in her thirties with COVID-19, enrolled during active disease.

The CDR3 DNA reads TGCAGTGCTCCTAGCGGGAATGAGCAGTTCTTC. This encodes CSAPSGNEQFF. This chain links TRBV20-1 with TRBJ2-1, with TRBD2 matching 8 bases. Germline CDR1 and CDR2: DFQATT and SNEGSKA (reference sequence). V trimming: 5 bases; J trimming: 7 bases; junction bases outside the gene matches: 1. The CDR3 is made up of 11 amino acids.